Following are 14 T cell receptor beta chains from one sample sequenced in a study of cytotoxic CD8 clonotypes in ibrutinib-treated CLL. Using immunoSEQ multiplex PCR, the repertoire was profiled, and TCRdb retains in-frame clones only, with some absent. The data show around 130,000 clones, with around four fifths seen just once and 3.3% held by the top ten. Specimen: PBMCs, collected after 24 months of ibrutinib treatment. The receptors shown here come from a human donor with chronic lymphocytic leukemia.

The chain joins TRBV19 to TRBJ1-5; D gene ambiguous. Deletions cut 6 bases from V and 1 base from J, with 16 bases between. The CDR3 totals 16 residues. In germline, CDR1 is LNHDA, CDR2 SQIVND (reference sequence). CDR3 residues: CASSPKTRGSNQPQHF. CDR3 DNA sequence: TGTGCCAGTAGCCCCAAAACAAGAGGGAGCAATCAGCCCCAGCATTTT.

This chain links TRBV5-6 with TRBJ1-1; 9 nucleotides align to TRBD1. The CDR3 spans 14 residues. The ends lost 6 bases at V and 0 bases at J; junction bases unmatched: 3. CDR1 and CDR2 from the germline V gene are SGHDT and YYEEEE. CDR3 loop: CASTYRGLNTEAFF. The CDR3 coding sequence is TGTGCCAGCACCTACAGGGGGCTGAACACTGAAGCTTTCTTT.

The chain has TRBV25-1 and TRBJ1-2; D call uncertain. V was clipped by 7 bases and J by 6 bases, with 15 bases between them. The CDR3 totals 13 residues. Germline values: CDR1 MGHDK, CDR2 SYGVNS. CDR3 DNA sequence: TGTGCCAGCACAAAAGCACCGGCGAATGGCTACACCTTC. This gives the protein CASTKAPANGYTF.

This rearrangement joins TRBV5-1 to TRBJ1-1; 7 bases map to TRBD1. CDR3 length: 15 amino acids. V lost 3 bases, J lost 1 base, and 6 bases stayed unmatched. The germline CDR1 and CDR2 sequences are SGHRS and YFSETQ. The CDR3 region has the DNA TGCGCCAGCAGCTCGTCGACAGGGCGGAACACTGAAGCTTTCTTT. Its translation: CASSSSTGRNTEAFF.

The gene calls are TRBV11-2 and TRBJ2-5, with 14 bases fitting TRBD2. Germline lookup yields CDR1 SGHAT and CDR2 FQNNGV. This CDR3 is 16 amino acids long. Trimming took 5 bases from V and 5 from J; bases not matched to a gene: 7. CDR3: CASSPRLAGGVETQYF. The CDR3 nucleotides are TGTGCCAGCAGCCCGCGACTAGCGGGGGGGGTGGAGACCCAGTACTTC.

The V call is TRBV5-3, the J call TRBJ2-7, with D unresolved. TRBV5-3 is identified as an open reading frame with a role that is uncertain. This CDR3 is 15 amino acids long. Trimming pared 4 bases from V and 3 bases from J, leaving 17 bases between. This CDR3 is CARSPQVVGHYEQYF. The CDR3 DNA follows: TGTGCCAGAAGCCCTCAGGTCGTGGGTCACTACGAGCAGTACTTC.

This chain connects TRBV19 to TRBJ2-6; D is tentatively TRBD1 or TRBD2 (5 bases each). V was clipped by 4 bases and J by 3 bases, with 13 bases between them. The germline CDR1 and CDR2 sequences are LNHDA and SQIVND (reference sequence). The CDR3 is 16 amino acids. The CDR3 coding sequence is TGTGCCAGTAGTACCCCAGTGGGGGTTGGGGCCAACGTCCTGACTTTC. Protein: CASSTPVGVGANVLTF.

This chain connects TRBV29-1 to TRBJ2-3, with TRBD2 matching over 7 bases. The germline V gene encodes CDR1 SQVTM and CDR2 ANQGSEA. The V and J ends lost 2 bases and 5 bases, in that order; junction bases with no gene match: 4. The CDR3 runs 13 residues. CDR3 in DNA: TGCAGCGTTGAATCCCAGCGGGGAGATACGCAGTATTTT. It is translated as CSVESQRGDTQYF.

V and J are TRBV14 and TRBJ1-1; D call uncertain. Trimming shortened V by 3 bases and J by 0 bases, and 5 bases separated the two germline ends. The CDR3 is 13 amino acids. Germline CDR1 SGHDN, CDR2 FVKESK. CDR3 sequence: CASSQSVNTEAFF. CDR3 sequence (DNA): TGTGCCAGCAGCCAGTCCGTGAACACTGAAGCTTTCTTT. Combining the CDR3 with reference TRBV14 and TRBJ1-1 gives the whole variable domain EAGVTQFPSHSVIEKGQTVTLRCDPISGHDNLYWYRRVMGKEIKFLLHFVKESKQDESGMPNNRFLAERTGGTYSTLKVQPAELEDSGVYFCASSQSVNTEAFFGQGTRLTVV.

This CDR3 reads CAWTGDLDTGELFF. The CDR3 DNA reads TGTGCCTGGACGGGGGACCTAGACACCGGGGAGCTGTTTTTT. The chain is built from TRBV30 and TRBJ2-2; perhaps TRBD2 as D (6 bases). The CDR3 is made up of 14 amino acids. V was pared by 4 bases and J by 3 bases, with 12 bases between. Germline V gene sequence: CDR1 GTSNPN, CDR2 SVGIG (reference sequence).

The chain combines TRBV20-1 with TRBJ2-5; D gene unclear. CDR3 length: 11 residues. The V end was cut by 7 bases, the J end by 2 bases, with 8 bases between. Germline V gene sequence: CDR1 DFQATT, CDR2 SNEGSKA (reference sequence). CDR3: CSGRIQETQYF. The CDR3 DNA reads TGCAGTGGACGGATTCAAGAGACCCAGTACTTC.

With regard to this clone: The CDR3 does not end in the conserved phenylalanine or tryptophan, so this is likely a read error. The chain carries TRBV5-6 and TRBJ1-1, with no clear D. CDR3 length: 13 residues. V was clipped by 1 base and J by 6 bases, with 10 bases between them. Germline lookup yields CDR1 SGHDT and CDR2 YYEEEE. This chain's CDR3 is CASSLYGVAEAFS. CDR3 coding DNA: TGTGCCAGCAGCTTGTATGGGGTTGCTGAAGCTTTCTCT.

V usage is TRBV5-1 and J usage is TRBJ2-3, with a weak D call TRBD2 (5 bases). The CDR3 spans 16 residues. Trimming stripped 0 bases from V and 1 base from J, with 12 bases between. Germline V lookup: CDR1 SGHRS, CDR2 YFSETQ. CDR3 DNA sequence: TGCGCCAGCAGCTTGGACTTCGGGGTCGGCACAGATACGCAGTATTTT. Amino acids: CASSLDFGVGTDTQYF.

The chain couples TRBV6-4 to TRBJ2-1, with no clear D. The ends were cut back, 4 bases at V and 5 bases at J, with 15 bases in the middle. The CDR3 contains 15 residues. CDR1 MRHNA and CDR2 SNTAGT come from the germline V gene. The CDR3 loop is CASSGQPGPNNEQFF. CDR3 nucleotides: TGTGCCAGCAGTGGCCAACCCGGACCAAACAATGAGCAGTTCTTC.